This is a list of T cell receptor beta chains from one sample in a study of T cells in Graves' hyperthyroidism and ophthalmopathy. TCRdb re-called the multiplex PCR reads with MiXCR, one entry per CDR3 protein. The top ten hold approximately 15% of the sample, which has around 700,000 distinct CDR3 sequences, 15% to 20% seen once. The sample comprised blood. The receptors derive from a woman aged 45-65 years with Graves' hyperthyroidism that later progressed to Graves' ophthalmopathy. Both conserved end residues are part of each CDR3. Fields, in order: clone size, D gene, V gene, J gene, CDR3 DNA, CDR3 protein. The D gene is left open where the match is weak. Only some rows state a clone size, as once, few, many or a class for expanded clones.

size: few
D: TRBD1
V: TRBV2
J: TRBJ2-5
DNA: TGTGCCAGGGGACAGGAGTCCGAGACCCAGTACTTC
CDR3: CARGQESETQYF

size: few
D: .
V: TRBV9
J: TRBJ2-5
DNA: TGTGCCAGCAGCACGGGTACGGCGGGGCAAGAGACCCAGTACTTC
CDR3: CASSTGTAGQETQYF

size: few
D: .
V: TRBV20-1
J: TRBJ1-5
DNA: TGCAGTGCTAGTTCGAGGGCGCGTCCGGGTGGCAATCAGCCCCAGCATTTT
CDR3: CSASSRARPGGNQPQHF

size: few
D: TRBD1
V: TRBV10-3
J: TRBJ2-5
DNA: TGTGCCATCAGGCCAGGGGGTCAAGAGACCCAGTACTTC
CDR3: CAIRPGGQETQYF

size: .
D: TRBD1
V: TRBV7-9
J: TRBJ1-1
DNA: TGTGCCAGCACCGCGGGACAGGGGGAGAACACTGAAGCTCTCTTT
CDR3: CASTAGQGENTEALF

size: .
D: .
V: TRBV10-2
J: TRBJ1-1
DNA: TGCGCCAGCAGTGTTTGGCAGGGAAACACTGAAGCTTTCTTT
CDR3: CASSVWQGNTEAFF

size: .
D: TRBD2
V: TRBV20-1
J: TRBJ2-3
DNA: TGCAGTGCTAGAGTGCGGGGGGAGGTCACAGATACGCAGTATTTT
CDR3: CSARVRGEVTDTQYF

size: .
D: .
V: TRBV24-1
J: TRBJ2-4
DNA: TGTGCCACCAGTGACCCCCATGGGGACGGTAAAAACATTCAGTACTTC
CDR3: CATSDPHGDGKNIQYF

size: .
D: TRBD2
V: TRBV6-1
J: TRBJ2-3
DNA: TGTGCCAGCAGTGAATCGGCAGCGGGGGGATACACAGATACGCAGTATTTT
CDR3: CASSESAAGGYTDTQYF

size: many
D: TRBD1
V: TRBV11-2
J: TRBJ2-5
DNA: TGTGCCAGCAGCTTAGATGGGGAAGACAGGGTTGGAGAGACCCAGTACTTC
CDR3: CASSLDGEDRVGETQYF

size: few
D: .
V: TRBV3-1
J: TRBJ1-5
DNA: TGTGCCAGCAGCCAAGATGCGGTAGGGCATCAGCCCCAGCATTTT
CDR3: CASSQDAVGHQPQHF

size: .
D: TRBD1
V: TRBV5-1
J: TRBJ2-2
DNA: TGCGCCAGCAGCTTGGTTACAGGGGGACCTGGGGAGCTGTTTTTT
CDR3: CASSLVTGGPGELFF

size: .
D: .
V: TRBV10-3
J: TRBJ2-5
DNA: TGTGCCATCGGGCCTCAGGGAGAGACCCAGTACTTC
CDR3: CAIGPQGETQYF

size: .
D: .
V: TRBV9
J: TRBJ1-2
DNA: TGTGCCAGCAGCCCCCAGGGGCAATTCCAGGATGGCTACACCTTC
CDR3: CASSPQGQFQDGYTF

size: .
D: TRBD2
V: TRBV20-1
J: TRBJ2-1
DNA: TGCAGTGCTAGAGATAGGCTAGCGGGGGCCTACAATGAGCAGTTCTTC
CDR3: CSARDRLAGAYNEQFF

size: many
D: .
V: TRBV5-1
J: TRBJ1-1
DNA: TGCGCCAGCAGCTTGGCCGGGATTGAAGCTTTCTTT
CDR3: CASSLAGIEAFF

size: .
D: TRBD2
V: TRBV3-1
J: TRBJ2-2
DNA: TGTGCCAGCAGCCCCAACCCCCCTACTAGCGGGAGCACCGGGGAGCTGTTTTTT
CDR3: CASSPNPPTSGSTGELFF

size: once
D: .
V: TRBV7-2
J: TRBJ1-4
DNA: TGTGCCAGCAGCTTAGCTAATCTCCCTCCCGCCAGGGAAAAACTGTTTTTT
CDR3: CASSLANLPPAREKLFF

size: many
D: TRBD2
V: TRBV5-1
J: TRBJ2-1
DNA: TGCGCCAGCAGGCTGGGTACTAGCGGGTACAATGAGCAGTTCTTC
CDR3: CASRLGTSGYNEQFF

size: many
D: .
V: TRBV30
J: TRBJ1-2
DNA: TGTGCCTGGAGCCGGCCAGGGGAGAGCTATGGCTACACCTTC
CDR3: CAWSRPGESYGYTF

size: many
D: .
V: TRBV18
J: TRBJ2-7
DNA: TGTGCCAGCTCAGCAGGGAATGGCTACGAGCAGTACTTC
CDR3: CASSAGNGYEQYF

size: .
D: .
V: TRBV6-1
J: TRBJ2-4
DNA: TGTGCCAGCAGCCTGACAGTAGCCAAAAACATTCAGTACTTC
CDR3: CASSLTVAKNIQYF

size: few
D: TRBD2
V: TRBV10-3
J: TRBJ2-3
DNA: TGTGCCATCAGTTTGACTAGCGGGGGGGCCGTAGATACGCAGTATTTT
CDR3: CAISLTSGGAVDTQYF

size: .
D: TRBD1
V: TRBV6-5
J: TRBJ1-5
DNA: TGTGCCAGCAGTTACTCGATACTGGGACAGGGACCGAGCGGCAATCAGCCCCAGCATTTT
CDR3: CASSYSILGQGPSGNQPQHF

size: many
D: TRBD1
V: TRBV13
J: TRBJ1-1
DNA: TGTGCCAGCAGCCCCGGGACAGATTTGAACACTGAAGCTTTCTTT
CDR3: CASSPGTDLNTEAFF

size: many
D: .
V: TRBV30
J: TRBJ2-1
DNA: TGTGCCTGGGGTCCGGGACCTATAAACTGGAAGTTCTTC
CDR3: CAWGPGPINWKFF

size: many
D: .
V: TRBV2
J: TRBJ1-5
DNA: TGTGCCAGCACTCGAGATCGGGGGTATAGCAATCAGCCCCAGCATTTT
CDR3: CASTRDRGYSNQPQHF

size: .
D: TRBD2
V: TRBV7-9
J: TRBJ2-1
DNA: TGTGCCAGCAGCTTAGGAGCGGGGGGCAACAATGAGCAGTTCTTC
CDR3: CASSLGAGGNNEQFF

size: few
D: .
V: TRBV7-8
J: TRBJ1-2
DNA: TGTGCCAGCAGCTTTCTAGGGGGGCTCTATGGCTACACCTTC
CDR3: CASSFLGGLYGYTF

size: many
D: .
V: TRBV6-1
J: TRBJ1-1
DNA: TGTGCCAGCAGTAACGTTGAGCAGGTGAACACTGAAGCTTTCTTT
CDR3: CASSNVEQVNTEAFF

size: many
D: .
V: TRBV5-1
J: TRBJ2-5
DNA: TGCGCCAGCAGCTTGGACTCGCCTTACCAAGAGACCCAGTACTTC
CDR3: CASSLDSPYQETQYF

size: few
D: .
V: TRBV7-9
J: TRBJ1-2
DNA: TGTGCCAGCAGCTGGGACAACGAGCTAGGCTACACCTTC
CDR3: CASSWDNELGYTF

size: few
D: TRBD1
V: TRBV5-8
J: TRBJ1-2
DNA: TGTGCCAGCAGGTACCAAGGACAGGAAGGCTATGGCTACACCTTC
CDR3: CASRYQGQEGYGYTF

size: many
D: .
V: TRBV11-1
J: TRBJ2-2
DNA: TGTGCCAGCACCTATAACAGGGTTAGCGGGGAGCTGTTTTTT
CDR3: CASTYNRVSGELFF

size: few
D: .
V: TRBV7-9
J: TRBJ2-3
DNA: TGTGCCAGCAGCTTATCATCCAGGGACTCAGATACGCAGTATTTT
CDR3: CASSLSSRDSDTQYF

size: few
D: .
V: TRBV3-1
J: TRBJ2-2
DNA: TGTGCCAGCAGCCAAGATTGGCTAGCGAACGGGGAGCTGTTTTTT
CDR3: CASSQDWLANGELFF

size: many
D: .
V: TRBV6-1
J: TRBJ2-7
DNA: TGTGCCAGCAGGCCCCCTTTGAGGGCTGGGGAGCAGTACTTC
CDR3: CASRPPLRAGEQYF